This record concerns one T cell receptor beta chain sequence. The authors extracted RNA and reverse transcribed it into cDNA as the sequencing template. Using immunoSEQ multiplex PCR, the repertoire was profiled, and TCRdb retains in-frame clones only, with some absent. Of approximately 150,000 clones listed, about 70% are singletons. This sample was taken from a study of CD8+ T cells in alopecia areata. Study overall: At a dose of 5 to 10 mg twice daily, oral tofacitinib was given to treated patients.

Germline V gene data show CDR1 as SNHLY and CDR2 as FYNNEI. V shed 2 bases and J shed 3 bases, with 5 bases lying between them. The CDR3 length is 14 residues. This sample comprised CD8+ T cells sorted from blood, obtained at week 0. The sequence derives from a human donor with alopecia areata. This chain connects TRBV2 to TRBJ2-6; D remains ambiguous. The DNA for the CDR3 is TGTGCCAGCAGTGAACTCGGTGGGGCCAACGTCCTGACTTTC. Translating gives CASSELGGANVLTF.